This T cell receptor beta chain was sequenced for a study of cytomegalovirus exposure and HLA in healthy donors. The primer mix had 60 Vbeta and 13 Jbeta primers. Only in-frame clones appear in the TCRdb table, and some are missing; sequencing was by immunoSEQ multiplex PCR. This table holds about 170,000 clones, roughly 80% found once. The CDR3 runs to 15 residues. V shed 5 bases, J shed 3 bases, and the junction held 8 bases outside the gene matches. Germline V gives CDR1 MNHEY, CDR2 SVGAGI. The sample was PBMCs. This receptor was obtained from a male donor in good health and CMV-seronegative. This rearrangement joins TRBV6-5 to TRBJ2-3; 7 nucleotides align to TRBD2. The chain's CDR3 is CASSAMGGDTDTQYF. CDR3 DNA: TGTGCCAGCAGTGCTATGGGGGGGGATACAGATACGCAGTATTTT.